This entry lists 21 T cell receptor beta chains sequenced from one sample in a study of cytomegalovirus exposure and HLA in healthy donors. The PCR had 60 Vbeta and 13 Jbeta primers. Using immunoSEQ multiplex PCR, the repertoire was profiled, and TCRdb retains in-frame clones only, with some absent. The sample includes some 110,000 clones, 82% of them seen just once. The sequencing input was PBMCs. The receptors come from a man over 45 in good health and CMV-seronegative.

This clone was counted only a few times. The V call is TRBV19, the J call TRBJ1-1, with TRBD1 as a possible D gene (6 bases). The CDR3 runs to 14 residues. V was trimmed by 5 bases and J by 4 bases, leaving 14 bases between them. In germline, CDR1 is LNHDA, CDR2 SQIVND (reference sequence). CDR3 sequence (DNA): TGTGCCAGTAGTCTCGCTACAGGGATCACTGAAGCTTTCTTT. Translating it yields CASSLATGITEAFF.

The J gene is TRBJ1-2, the V gene TRBV27, with D perhaps matching TRBD1 (6 bases). V lost 4 bases and J 7 bases, leaving 16 bases between the germline ends. This CDR3 comprises 14 residues. CDR1 is MNHEY, CDR2 SMNVEV, per germline (reference sequence). CDR3 protein: CASSYSTGNGGYTF. DNA of the CDR3: TGTGCCAGCAGTTACTCTACAGGGAACGGTGGCTACACCTTC.

V is TRBV4-1 and J is TRBJ1-6; no clear D. Germline V lookup: CDR1 MGHRA, CDR2 YSYEKL. There are 18 residues in the CDR3. V was pared by 0 bases and J by 0 bases, with 12 bases between. CDR3 in amino acids: CASSQEPRASSYNSPLHF. The CDR3, as DNA: TGCGCCAGCAGCCAAGAACCGCGGGCTAGCTCCTATAATTCACCCCTCCACTTT.

The V gene is TRBV6-1, the J gene TRBJ1-2; D unclear. The V and J ends lost 4 bases and 5 bases respectively, with 11 bases between them. Germline V gene sequence: CDR1 MNHNS, CDR2 SASEGT. The CDR3 sequence is 13 residues long. The CDR3 here is CASSVGLPYGYTF. The CDR3 region has the DNA TGTGCCAGCAGTGTGGGCCTGCCGTATGGCTACACCTTC.

V gene TRBV6-6 combines with J gene TRBJ2-5, with TRBD2 identical over 7 bases. The V segment lost 4 bases and the J segment 4 bases; nucleotides outside the gene matches: 12. This CDR3 contains 16 residues. The V gene's germline CDR1 is MNHNY and CDR2 SVGAGI (reference sequence). Written as DNA, the CDR3 is TGTGCCAGCAGTTCTCTACTAGCGCCCGGCCCAGAGACCCAGTACTTC. This encodes CASSSLLAPGPETQYF.

This clone was seen a handful of times. CDR3 loop: CASRYRPNTEAFF. The CDR3 region has the DNA TGTGCCAGCAGGTACAGGCCGAACACTGAAGCTTTCTTT. The V call is TRBV27, the J call TRBJ1-1; D is perhaps TRBD1 (5 bases). V dropped 6 bases and J dropped 1 base, with 9 bases sitting between them. CDR1 and CDR2 (germline): MNHEY, SMNVEV (reference sequence). The CDR3 is made up of 13 amino acids.

This clone was seen just once. V and J are TRBV28 and TRBJ1-2, with TRBD1 identical over 8 bases. Germline trimming cut 3 bases from V and 8 bases from J; bases unmatched to any gene: 8. CDR1 MDHEN and CDR2 SYDVKM come from the germline V gene. The CDR3 totals 14 residues. The CDR3 sequence is CASSFPPTGEGYTF. The CDR3 bases are TGTGCCAGCAGTTTCCCTCCGACAGGGGAGGGCTACACCTTC.

CDR3 sequence: CASTTQVPGNTIYF. As DNA, the CDR3 is TGTGCCAGCACCACACAGGTTCCTGGAAACACCATATATTTT. The chain combines TRBV6-1 with TRBJ1-3; a possible D gene is TRBD1 (5 bases). CDR1 and CDR2 from the germline V gene are MNHNS and SASEGT. The CDR3 totals 14 residues. The V end was cut by 7 bases, the J end by 2 bases, with 12 bases between.

The V and J genes are TRBV30 and TRBJ2-1, with 7 nucleotides matching TRBD1. The CDR3 totals 16 residues. CDR1 and CDR2 from the germline V gene are GTSNPN and SVGIG (reference sequence). V lost 1 base, J lost 9 bases, and 15 bases stayed unmatched. Written as DNA, the CDR3 is TGTGCCTGGAGTGGCCCCTCTCATAGGACAGGCGGTGAGCAGTTCTTC. This codes for CAWSGPSHRTGGEQFF.

CDR3 nucleotides: TGTGCCAGCAGCTTGTCCGACAGGACGGACTATGGCTACACCTTC. This gives the protein CASSLSDRTDYGYTF. The chain joins TRBV5-5 to TRBJ1-2, with D maybe TRBD1 (6 bases). The CDR3 has 15 residues. V shed 1 base and J shed 3 bases, with 13 bases lying between them. Germline assignment: CDR1 SGHKS and CDR2 YYEKEE (reference sequence).

This sequence joins TRBV5-1 and TRBJ1-2; TRBD1 agrees at 12 bases. After removal of 4 bases from V and 4 bases from J, the junction contained 5 bases not matched to a gene. The CDR3 extends over 15 amino acids. CDR1 is SGHRS, CDR2 YFSETQ, per germline. The CDR3 region is CASSLGGQGAYGYTF. In nucleotides, the CDR3 is TGCGCCAGCAGCCTTGGGGGACAGGGGGCCTATGGCTACACCTTC.

The rearrangement joins TRBV7-2 to TRBJ2-7; D is uncertain. The V gene lost 5 bases and the J gene lost 2 bases, with 10 bases spanning the gap. The CDR3 contains 13 residues. Germline values: CDR1 SGHTA, CDR2 FQGNSA. CDR3 coding DNA: TGTGCCAGCAGCCCCGACATCCCCTACGAGCAGTACGTC. Protein: CASSPDIPYEQYV.

The V gene is TRBV5-4, the J gene TRBJ1-2; no reliable D call. The CDR3 sequence is 14 residues long. Germline V gene data show CDR1 as SGHNT and CDR2 as YYREEE (reference sequence). V lost 0 bases and J 3 bases, leaving 9 bases between the germline ends. The CDR3 region has the DNA TGTGCCAGCAGCTTGGAGTTTTCAGACTATGGCTACACCTTC. Its translation is CASSLEFSDYGYTF.

As regards this clone: One junction end disagrees with the germline gene, perhaps due to a read error. CDR3 in DNA: TGTTCCAGCAGCCGACAGAACACTGAAGCTTTCTTT. Amino acids: CSSSRQNTEAFF. The rearrangement links TRBV7-9 to TRBJ1-1; D uncertain. CDR1 and CDR2 from the germline V gene are SEHNR and FQNEAQ (reference sequence). The CDR3 has 12 amino acids.

The chain carries TRBV19 and TRBJ1-2, with 8 nucleotides matching TRBD1. The CDR3 sequence is 13 residues long. CDR1 is LNHDA, CDR2 SQIVND, per germline (reference sequence). Unmatched junction bases numbered 3, after V lost 5 bases and J lost 4 bases. CDR3 bases: TGTGCCAGTAGTGGACAGGGCCTCTATGGCTACACCTTC. Translated, it gives CASSGQGLYGYTF. The variable domain in full, with the rest retrieved from reference TRBV19 and TRBJ1-2, is DGGITQSPKYLFRKEGQNVTLSCEQNLNHDAMYWYRQDPGQGLRLIYYSQIVNDFQKGDIAEGYSVSREKKESFPLTVTSAQKNPTAFYLCASSGQGLYGYTFGSGTRLTVV.

The J gene is TRBJ2-3, the V gene TRBV7-3, with 13 bases that match TRBD2. V dropped 4 bases and J dropped 2; count of bases not matched to a gene: 3. Germline CDR1 is SGHTA and CDR2 is FQGTGA. The CDR3 totals 16 residues. The CDR3: CASSSGTSGVTDTQYF. In DNA, the CDR3 is TGTGCCAGCAGCTCCGGGACTAGCGGGGTCACAGATACGCAGTATTTT.

The gene calls are TRBV6-1 and TRBJ2-6; no definite D call. The CDR3 is made up of 15 amino acids. Per germline, CDR1 MNHNS and CDR2 SASEGT. The V end was cut by 7 bases, the J end by 0 bases, with 10 bases between. The DNA of the CDR3 is TGTGCCAGCACCCCTCAGGTCTCTGGGGCCAACGTCCTGACTTTC. Translation gives CASTPQVSGANVLTF.

This clone was observed a few times. V and J are TRBV19 and TRBJ2-6; TRBD1 matches at 9 bases. CDR3 length: 16 residues. V gave up 5 bases and J gave up 0 bases; unmatched junction bases: 2. Germline assignment: CDR1 LNHDA and CDR2 SQIVND (reference sequence). CDR3 nucleotide sequence: TGTGCCAGTAGTGGGACAGGGAACTCTGGGGCCAACGTCCTGACTTTC. Encoded protein: CASSGTGNSGANVLTF.

There are a few counts of this clone. The V gene is TRBV6-4, the J gene TRBJ2-2; no definite D call. There are 14 residues in the CDR3. Deletions cut 4 bases from V and 2 bases from J, with 8 bases between. The V gene's germline CDR1 is MRHNA and CDR2 SNTAGT. CDR3 DNA sequence: TGTGCCAGCAGTGTTTCCCTTAACACCGGGGAGCTGTTTTTT. It encodes CASSVSLNTGELFF.

This chain connects TRBV6-5 to TRBJ1-3; 8 positions match TRBD1. Germline V gene data show CDR1 as MNHEY and CDR2 as SVGAGI. V lost 6 bases and J lost 0; bases outside the gene matches: 4. CDR3 size: 15 residues. The CDR3 DNA sequence: TGTGCCAGCAGCCCAGACAGGGGCTCTGGAAACACCATATATTTT. Translated: CASSPDRGSGNTIYF.

The V gene is TRBV4-1, the J gene TRBJ1-3; 9 bases are a match to TRBD1. CDR3 length equals 16 residues. V lost 2 bases, J lost 4 bases, and 6 bases stayed unmatched. The V gene's germline CDR1 is MGHRA and CDR2 YSYEKL. The CDR3 DNA sequence: TGCGCCAGCAGCCAACTTTGGACAGGGGTCGGAAACACCATATATTTT. Translation: CASSQLWTGVGNTIYF.